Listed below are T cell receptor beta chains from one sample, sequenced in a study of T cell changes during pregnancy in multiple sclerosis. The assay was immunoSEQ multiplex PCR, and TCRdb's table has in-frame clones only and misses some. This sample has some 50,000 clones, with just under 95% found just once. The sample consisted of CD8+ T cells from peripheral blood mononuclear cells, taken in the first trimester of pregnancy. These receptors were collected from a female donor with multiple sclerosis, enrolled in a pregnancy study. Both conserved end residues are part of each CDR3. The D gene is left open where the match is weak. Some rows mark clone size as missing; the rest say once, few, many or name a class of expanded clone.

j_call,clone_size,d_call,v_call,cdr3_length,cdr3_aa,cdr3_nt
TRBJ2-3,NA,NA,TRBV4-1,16,CASSQDPSGSTDTQYF,TGCGCCAGCAGCCAAGATCCCAGCGGGAGCACAGATACGCAGTATTTT
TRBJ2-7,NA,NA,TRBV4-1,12,CASSHGTYEQYF,TGCGCCAGCTCCCACGGGACCTACGAGCAGTACTTC
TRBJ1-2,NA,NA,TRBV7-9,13,CASSLGANYGYTF,TGTGCCAGCAGCTTAGGGGCGAACTATGGCTACACCTTC
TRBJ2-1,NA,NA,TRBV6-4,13,CASSSQSSDEQFF,TGTGCCAGCAGCTCACAGAGTAGTGATGAGCAGTTCTTC
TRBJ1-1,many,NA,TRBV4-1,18,CASSQEVAGDLIDTEAFF,TGCGCCAGCAGCCAAGAAGTGGCAGGGGATCTGATAGACACTGAAGCTTTCTTT
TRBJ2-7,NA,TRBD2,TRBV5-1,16,CASSLGLAGGPYEQYF,TGCGCCAGCAGCTTGGGGCTAGCGGGAGGGCCGTACGAGCAGTACTTC
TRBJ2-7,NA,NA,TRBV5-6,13,CASSFQGGHEQYF,TGTGCCAGCAGCTTTCAGGGCGGCCACGAGCAGTACTTC
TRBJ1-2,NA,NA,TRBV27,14,CASSPREGAGGYTF,TGTGCCAGCAGTCCTCGAGAAGGGGCAGGAGGCTACACCTTC
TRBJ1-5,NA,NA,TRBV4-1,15,CASSQVTVDNQPQHF,TGCGCCAGCAGCCAAGTTACAGTTGACAATCAGCCCCAGCATTTT
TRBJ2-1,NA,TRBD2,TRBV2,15,CASSERASGNREQFF,TGTGCCAGCAGTGAACGGGCTAGCGGGAATCGGGAGCAGTTCTTC
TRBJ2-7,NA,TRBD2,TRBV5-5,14,CASSFGASGYEQYF,TGTGCCAGCAGCTTTGGGGCTAGCGGGTACGAGCAGTACTTC
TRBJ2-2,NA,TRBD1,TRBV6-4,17,CASSLTGAPTNTGELFF,TGTGCCAGCAGCCTCACAGGGGCCCCTACGAACACCGGGGAGCTGTTTTTT
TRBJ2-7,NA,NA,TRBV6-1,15,CASSPEGDVTYEQYF,TGTGCCAGCAGTCCCGAGGGGGACGTAACCTACGAGCAGTACTTC
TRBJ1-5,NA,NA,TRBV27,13,CASSDSVRQPQHF,TGTGCCAGCAGTGACTCAGTGCGTCAGCCCCAGCATTTT
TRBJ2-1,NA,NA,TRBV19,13,CASKDRNYNEQFF,TGTGCCAGTAAAGACAGGAACTACAATGAGCAGTTCTTC
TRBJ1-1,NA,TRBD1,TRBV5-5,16,CASSPQGATMNTEAFF,TGTGCCAGCAGCCCCCAGGGGGCTACTATGAACACTGAAGCTTTCTTT
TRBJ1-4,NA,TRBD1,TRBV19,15,CASSPGQGANEKLFF,TGTGCCAGTAGCCCAGGACAGGGGGCTAATGAAAAACTGTTTTTT
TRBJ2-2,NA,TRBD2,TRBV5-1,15,CASSLIRGGSGELFF,TGCGCCAGCAGCTTGATTCGGGGGGGCTCCGGGGAGCTGTTTTTT
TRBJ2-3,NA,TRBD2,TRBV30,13,CAWSVLAGAEQYF,TGTGCCTGGAGTGTACTAGCGGGAGCGGAGCAGTATTTT
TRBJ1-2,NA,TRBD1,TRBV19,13,CASNTGTGIGYTF,TGTGCCAGTAATACCGGGACAGGGATCGGCTACACCTTC
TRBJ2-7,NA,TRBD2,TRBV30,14,CAWSVTSGRDEQYF,TGTGCCTGGAGTGTAACTAGCGGGAGAGACGAGCAGTACTTC
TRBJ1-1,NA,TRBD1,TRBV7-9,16,CASSGRDREKGTEAFF,TGTGCCAGCAGCGGCCGGGACAGAGAGAAGGGCACTGAAGCTTTCTTT
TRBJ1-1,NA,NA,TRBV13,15,CASSFYGGGFVEAFF,TGTGCCAGCAGCTTTTATGGGGGGGGTTTTGTTGAAGCTTTCTTT
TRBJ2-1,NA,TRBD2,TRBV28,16,CASSLWASGVTNEQFF,TGTGCCAGCAGTTTATGGGCTAGCGGGGTAACCAATGAGCAGTTCTTC
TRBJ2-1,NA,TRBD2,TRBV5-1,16,CASRVSLAGGDNEQFF,TGCGCCAGCAGGGTTTCACTAGCGGGAGGGGACAATGAGCAGTTCTTC
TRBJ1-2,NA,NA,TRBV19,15,CASSIGVTGVYGYTF,TGTGCCAGTAGTATAGGGGTCACCGGAGTCTATGGCTACACCTTC
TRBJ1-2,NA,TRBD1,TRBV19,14,CASSPGQPTYGYTF,TGTGCCAGTAGTCCGGGACAGCCTACCTATGGCTACACCTTC
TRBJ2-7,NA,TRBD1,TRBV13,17,CASSQGVRDSVNYEQYF,TGTGCCAGCAGCCAGGGGGTTAGGGACAGCGTCAACTACGAGCAGTACTTC
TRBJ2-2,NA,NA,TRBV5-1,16,CASNDWRGANTGELFF,TGCGCCAGCAATGACTGGCGGGGAGCGAACACCGGGGAGCTGTTTTTT
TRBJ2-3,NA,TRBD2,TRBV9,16,CASSVVSAGVVDTQYF,TGTGCCAGCAGCGTAGTCTCAGCGGGAGTGGTGGATACGCAGTATTTT
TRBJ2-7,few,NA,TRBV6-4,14,CATTWDTCYYEQYF,TGTGCCACTACGTGGGACACTTGCTACTACGAGCAGTACTTC
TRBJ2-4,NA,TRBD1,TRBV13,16,CASSPRQGVAKNIQYF,TGTGCCAGCAGCCCCCGACAGGGGGTGGCCAAAAACATTCAGTACTTC
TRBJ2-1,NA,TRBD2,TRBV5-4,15,CASSLGLAGQNEQFF,TGTGCCAGCAGCTTGGGACTAGCGGGACAGAATGAGCAGTTCTTC
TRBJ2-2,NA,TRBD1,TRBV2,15,CASISGTGSPGELFF,TGTGCCAGCATCTCCGGGACAGGGAGCCCCGGGGAGCTGTTTTTT
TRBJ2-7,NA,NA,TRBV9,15,CASSVTADPPYEQYF,TGTGCCAGCAGCGTTACAGCGGACCCACCCTACGAGCAGTACTTC
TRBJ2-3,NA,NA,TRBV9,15,CASSVSEVGTDTQYF,TGTGCCAGCAGCGTGTCGGAGGTTGGCACAGATACGCAGTATTTT
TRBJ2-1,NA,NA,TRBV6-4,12,CASSGTGNEQFF,TGTGCCAGCAGTGGGACGGGGAATGAGCAGTTCTTC
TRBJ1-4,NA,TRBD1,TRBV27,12,CASRGQDEKLFF,TGTGCCAGCAGGGGACAGGATGAAAAACTGTTTTTT
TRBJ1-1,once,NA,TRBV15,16,CATSSIFTGIRTEAFF,TGTGCCACCAGCAGCATTTTCACAGGGATACGGACTGAAGCTTTCTTT
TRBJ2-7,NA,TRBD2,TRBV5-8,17,CASPRPGLAGYSYEQYF,TGTGCCAGTCCCCGACCGGGACTAGCGGGGTACTCCTACGAGCAGTACTTC
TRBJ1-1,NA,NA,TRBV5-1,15,CASSLVGAMNTEAFF,TGCGCCAGCAGCTTGGTAGGGGCAATGAACACTGAAGCTTTCTTT
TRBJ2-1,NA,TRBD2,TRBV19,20,CASSPDLGLAGGPGHNEQFF,TGTGCCAGTAGCCCGGACCTCGGACTAGCGGGAGGCCCAGGGCACAATGAGCAGTTCTTC
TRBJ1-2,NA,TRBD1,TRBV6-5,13,CASSSTGDYGYTF,TGTGCCAGCAGCTCGACAGGGGACTATGGCTACACCTTC
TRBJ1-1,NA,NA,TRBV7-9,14,CASSLITRNTEAFF,TGTGCCAGCAGCCTGATTACTAGGAACACTGAAGCTTTCTTT
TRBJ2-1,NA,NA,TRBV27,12,CASSPSRNEQFF,TGTGCCAGCAGTCCAAGCCGGAATGAGCAGTTCTTC
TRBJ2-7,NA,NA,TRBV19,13,CASSISTGYEQYF,TGTGCCAGTAGTATAAGTACAGGGTACGAGCAGTACTTC